This T cell receptor (beta chain) was sequenced for a study of regulatory T cells in long-lasting Graves disease (TCRdb year 2021). Describing the broader study: In the newly diagnosed Graves' disease group, patients had been taking antithyroid drugs for less than 3 months. This study used TCR sequencing and RNA sequencing of peripheral blood to compare persistent Graves' disease patients against newly diagnosed Graves' disease patients. The study was conducted in China and was registered as a clinical trial. A total of around 35 samples were covered by TCR sequencing, comprising 13 persistent and roughly 20 newly diagnosed Graves' disease patients.

The library was obtained by multiplex PCR. The instrument given in TCRdb is Illumina HiSeq 4000. TCR beta libraries were built with iRepertoire HTBI primers and Arm-PCR amplification of CDR3 regions. Gel purification was performed on PCR products prior to sequencing. In the source study's methods: A total of 62 TRBV and 14 TRBJ segments were identified across samples and were used for gene usage analysis of CDR3 amino acid clonotypes. COPE and FqMerger were used to merge the filtered high-quality paired reads into contigs. BLAST was used to align contigs to the IMGT TRBV, TRBD and TRBJ reference genes, and CDR3 was defined following IMGT. Clonotypes above 0.1% frequency were classified as highly expanded clones. Repertoire diversity was measured by Shannon entropy, and V-J evenness by the Gini coefficient. Public clonotypes were defined as clonotypes shared by more than one individual. In-frame beta chains were kept once TCRdb had trimmed the public reads at Q25 with fastp and called clones with MiXCR. Merged by CDR3 protein, the rows form single entries marked with the most common genes and DNA. The V and J calls shown here were made by TCRdb, not taken from the authors' results. Across this sample there are fewer than 350,000 distinct CDR3 sequences, with 18% seen only once. Clones ranked in the top ten supply less than 40% of the sample.

The germline V gene (reference sequence) gives CDR1 as LNHDA and CDR2 as SQIVND. Measured from the cysteine to the phenylalanine, the CDR3 is 16 residues long. Only the CDR3 region is kept as DNA, spanning 48 bases read in frame from base 1. The junction shows trimming of 6 bases on V and 5 bases on J, and the gene matches do not reach 14 bases of it. This clonotype was observed many times. The specificity of this receptor is unknown. Per-base quality was not reported, and no clone a single base away is much larger than it. What the study reported, not specific to this receptor: The small sample size was acknowledged by the authors as a limitation that may reduce accuracy. The study examined only peripheral blood because the primary lesion, thyroid tissue, could not be accessed. Compared with newly diagnosed patients, patients with persistent Graves' disease had lower TCR Shannon entropy and fewer highly expanded clones, which suggests clonal expansion. Sequencing and analysis were limited to the TCR beta chain. TRBV28, TRBJ1-2 and TRBJ2-5 were preferentially used in persistent disease, while TRBV20-1 and TRBJ2-1 were favored in newly diagnosed disease. A larger number of public clonotypes was shared among persistent patients (approximately 3,000) than among newly diagnosed patients (roughly 1,000).

This specimen's time point label, interpreted: newly diagnosed GD, antithyroid drugs for less than 3 months. RNA was extracted from PBMCs in TRIzol for both TCR sequencing and RNA sequencing. The diagnosis of Graves' disease followed American Thyroid Association guidelines. The patients came from an endocrinology department in Xi'an, China. Each patient gave around 9 milliliters of peripheral blood, collected in an EDTA anticoagulant tube. Ficoll Paque Plus density gradient separation was used to isolate PBMCs, and no further T cell sorting was done. RNA quality was checked with an Agilent 2100 Bioanalyzer and agarose gel, and concentration with a NanoDrop 2000.

The chain was built from TRBV19 and TRBJ1-1; the junction holds 8 bases that match TRBD1. Specimen: peripheral blood mononuclear cells (PBMCs), collected at new diagnosis, from a patient treated with antithyroid drugs. This receptor was obtained from a female donor with Graves disease. The encoded CDR3 is CASSNDRSNRGTEAFF. The nucleotides read TGTGCCAGTAGCAACGATCGGTCAAACAGGGGGACTGAAGCTTTCTTT.